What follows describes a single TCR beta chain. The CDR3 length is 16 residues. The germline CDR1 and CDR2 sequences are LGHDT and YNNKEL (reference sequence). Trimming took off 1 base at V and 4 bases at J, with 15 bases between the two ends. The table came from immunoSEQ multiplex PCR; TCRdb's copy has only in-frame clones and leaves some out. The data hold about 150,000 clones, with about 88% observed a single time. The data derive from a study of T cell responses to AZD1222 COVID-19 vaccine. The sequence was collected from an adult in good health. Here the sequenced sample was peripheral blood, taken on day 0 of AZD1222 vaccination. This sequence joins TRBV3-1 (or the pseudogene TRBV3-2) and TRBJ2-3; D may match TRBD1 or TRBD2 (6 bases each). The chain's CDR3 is CASSQARGAWADTQYF. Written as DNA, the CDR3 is TGTGCCAGCAGCCAAGCTAGGGGGGCGTGGGCAGATACGCAGTATTTT.